Shown below are 2 T cell receptor beta chains from a single sample sequenced in a study of blood T cell repertoires in COVID-19. The method was immunoSEQ multiplex PCR; TCRdb's version includes in-frame clones alone and lacks a portion of them. The profile shows about 130,000 clones, over 70% of them singletons. The sample comprised peripheral blood. All receptors come from a woman aged 50 to 65 with acute or convalescent COVID-19.

The chain has TRBV3-1 (or the pseudogene TRBV3-2) and TRBJ1-2; TRBD1 might be the D (6 bases). CDR3 length equals 15 residues. Trimming removed 3 bases at V and 3 bases at J, with 14 bases between. Germline V gene lookup returns CDR1 LGHDT and CDR2 YNNKEL (reference sequence). The CDR3 DNA sequence: TGTGCCAGCAGCCACCTCGCGGGGGGCGACTATGGCTACACCTTC. Translated, it gives CASSHLAGGDYGYTF.

The chain carries TRBV18 and TRBJ1-1; D is unresolved. Between the trimmed V and J ends, which lost 3 bases and 0 bases, there was a span of 8 bases. The germline V gene encodes CDR1 KGHSH and CDR2 LQKENI. The CDR3 is 14 amino acids. CDR3 loop: CASSPIEMNTEAFF. CDR3 sequence (DNA): TGTGCCAGCTCACCGATAGAGATGAACACTGAAGCTTTCTTT.